The rows below give T cell receptor beta chains drawn from one sample of a study of molecular identifiers for immune sequencing clone quantification. Each CDR3 protein gets one entry after TCRdb re-called the PCR reads with MiXCR. This sample has more than 300,000 distinct CDR3 sequences, with about a fifth found just once. The sample was naive CD8+ T cells from blood, with Jurkat cell RNA spiked in. The receptors shown here come from a human donor in good health. Some libraries in this study had Jurkat cell RNA spiked in. Both conserved end residues are part of each CDR3. D genes are given only for firm matches. Size is stated for part of the rows, as once, few or many counts, or as a class when the clone is expanded.

TRBJ1-4 | many | . | TRBV20-1 | TGCAGTGCTCGAGTCGGGGCCTCTAATGAAAAACTGTTTTTT | CSARVGASNEKLFF
TRBJ2-2 | many | . | TRBV9 | TGTGCCAGCAGCGTAGTTGGGGTTCCCGGGGAGCTGTTTTTT | CASSVVGVPGELFF
TRBJ2-3 | many | . | TRBV6-2/TRBV6-3 | TGTGCCAGCAGTTACTACAGCGAGGATACGCAGTATTTT | CASSYYSEDTQYF
TRBJ2-7 | few | . | TRBV11-3 | TGTGCCAGCAAAAAGCGCGGAACGGAGGAGCAGTACTTC | CASKKRGTEEQYF
TRBJ2-6 | . | . | TRBV18 | TGTGCCAGCCCGGCGACAGAAGGAACTGGGGCCAACGTCCTGACTTTC | CASPATEGTGANVLTF
TRBJ2-7 | many | . | TRBV5-1 | TGCGCCAGCAGCTTGGATTCCTTGGGTCGGGACCTTAGCTCCTACGAGCAGTACTTC | CASSLDSLGRDLSSYEQYF
TRBJ2-1 | . | . | TRBV28 | TGTGCCAGCAGTTTGGTTGTCGCCAATGAGCAGTTCTTC | CASSLVVANEQFF
TRBJ1-3 | many | . | TRBV30 | TGTGCCTGGACAACAGGCTCCTCTGGAAACACCATATATTTT | CAWTTGSSGNTIYF
TRBJ2-7 | many | . | TRBV27 | TGTGCCAGCAGTTTAGGGGGCCGAGCCAACGAGCAGTACTTC | CASSLGGRANEQYF
TRBJ2-7 | many | . | TRBV11-2 | TGTGCCAGCAGCTATTCGTTTAGCGTTACCTACGAGCAGTACTTC | CASSYSFSVTYEQYF
TRBJ1-3 | many | . | TRBV5-1 | TGCGCCAGCAGCTTGGCGGTGGGGTCCGGAAACACCATATATTTT | CASSLAVGSGNTIYF
TRBJ2-7 | once | TRBD1 | TRBV6-5 | TGTACCAGCAGTTACGTACAGGGGGGCTACGAACAGTACTTC | CTSSYVQGGYEQYF
TRBJ2-5 | . | . | TRBV11-2 | TGTGCCAGCAGAAATCAGGACTTCCAAGAGACCCAGTACTTC | CASRNQDFQETQYF
TRBJ2-7 | few | TRBD1 | TRBV5-1 | TGCGCCAGCAGCGGATCCGGGACAGGGAACGAGCAGTACTTC | CASSGSGTGNEQYF
TRBJ1-2 | many | . | TRBV7-9 | TGTGCCAGCAGGGGGGGAATCCCCTATGGCTACACCTTC | CASRGGIPYGYTF
TRBJ2-5 | . | TRBD1 | TRBV5-8 | TGTGCCAGCAGCGAAAGAACAGGGGGTGAGACCCAGTACTTC | CASSERTGGETQYF
TRBJ2-6 | . | TRBD1 | TRBV27 | TGTGCCAGCAGCGTAAACCACCGGACAGGGGGCTTTGCTGGGGCCAACGTCCTGACTTTC | CASSVNHRTGGFAGANVLTF
TRBJ2-3 | many | . | TRBV12-3/TRBV12-4 | TGTGCCAGCAGCAATAACAGGCCCGGGGGCACAGATACGCAGTATTTT | CASSNNRPGGTDTQYF
TRBJ2-3 | many | . | TRBV2 | TGTGCCAGCAGTGAAGCCTGGGGGCTCGGCACAGATACGCAGTATTTT | CASSEAWGLGTDTQYF
TRBJ1-1 | many | . | TRBV7-8 | TGTGCCAGCAGCTTAACCGACCCTCCCCGGTCGGGGACGAACACTGAAGCTTTCTTT | CASSLTDPPRSGTNTEAFF
TRBJ2-3 | many | TRBD2 | TRBV7-2 | TGTGCCAGCAGCTTCCCGACTAGCGGGGGAACCAGAGCTAGCACAGATACGCAGTATTTT | CASSFPTSGGTRASTDTQYF
TRBJ1-1 | many | . | TRBV29-1 | TGCAGCGTTGAAGTGGGGGGGCCCGATTACATGAACACTGAAGCTTTCTTT | CSVEVGGPDYMNTEAFF
TRBJ2-7 | . | . | TRBV12-3/TRBV12-4 | TGTGCCAGCGGAAGGGGGGCGCCATCCGAGCAGTACTTC | CASGRGAPSEQYF
TRBJ2-5 | . | TRBD1 | TRBV4-1 | TGCGCCAGCAGCCAGATCACAGGGGTAGAGACCCAGTACTTC | CASSQITGVETQYF
TRBJ2-3 | many | . | TRBV5-6 | TGTGCCAGCAGCTGGGCCCTCACAGATACGCAGTATTTT | CASSWALTDTQYF
TRBJ2-7 | many | TRBD2 | TRBV12-3/TRBV12-4 | TGTGCCAGCATGGCCATAGAGCGGGAGCGAAGGTACGAGCAGTACTTC | CASMAIERERRYEQYF
TRBJ2-3 | many | TRBD2 | TRBV28 | TGTGCCAGCAGCCTGGGACTAGCGGACTACACAGATACGCAGTATTTT | CASSLGLADYTDTQYF
TRBJ2-7 | few | TRBD2 | TRBV27 | TGTGCCAGCAGCTGGACTAGCGGGAGTACAGAGTACTTC | CASSWTSGSTEYF
TRBJ1-4 | many | . | TRBV12-3/TRBV12-4 | TGTGCCAGCATGGACCCCACAACTAATGAAAAACTGTTTTTT | CASMDPTTNEKLFF
TRBJ1-1 | many | . | TRBV4-1 | TGCGCCAGCAGCCAACGATTGTACACTGAAGCTTTCTTT | CASSQRLYTEAFF
TRBJ1-4 | many | . | TRBV7-9 | TGTGCCAGCAGCCCACAGGGAACTAATGAAAAACTGTTTTTT | CASSPQGTNEKLFF
TRBJ2-5 | many | . | TRBV28 | TGTGCCAGCAGAACACGACAGGTCGGAGAGAGAGAGACCCAGTACTTC | CASRTRQVGERETQYF
TRBJ2-5 | few | . | TRBV11-2 | TGTGCCAGCAGCTTAGATCGGCCGGGAACCGGGGAAGAGACCCAGTACTTC | CASSLDRPGTGEETQYF
TRBJ2-7 | many | . | TRBV4-3 | TGCGCCAGCAGCCAAGGGCGGGCCGGGTCCTACGAGCAGTACTTC | CASSQGRAGSYEQYF
TRBJ1-4 | many | TRBD1 | TRBV7-9 | TGTGCCAGCAGCCCACAGGGGTTCTCAACTAATGAAAAACTGTTTTTT | CASSPQGFSTNEKLFF
TRBJ2-1 | many | TRBD2 | TRBV29-1 | TGCAGCACCTCCTCTAGCGGGAGGAGCTACAATGAGCAGTTCTTC | CSTSSSGRSYNEQFF
TRBJ2-3 | many | TRBD2 | TRBV6-6 | TGTGCCAGCAGTTACCCCGGACTAGCGGACACAGATACGCAGTATTTT | CASSYPGLADTDTQYF
TRBJ2-2 | many | TRBD1 | TRBV5-6 | TGTGCCAGCAGTTACCGGGACAGGGCGAACACCGGGGAGCTGTTTTTT | CASSYRDRANTGELFF
TRBJ2-3 | many | . | TRBV27 | TGTGCCAGCAGGGTGTCAGATACGCAGTATTTT | CASRVSDTQYF
TRBJ2-3 | many | TRBD1 | TRBV7-8 | TGTGCCAGCAGCTTAGTTTGGACAGGGGGCTCCAACACAGATACGCAGTATTTT | CASSLVWTGGSNTDTQYF
TRBJ2-7 | many | . | TRBV9 | TGTGCCAGCAGCACCCGGGACACCTACGAGCAGTACTTC | CASSTRDTYEQYF
TRBJ1-1 | many | . | TRBV4-1 | TGCGCCAGCAGCCCCCACCAGGATCATAACACTGAAGCTTTCTTT | CASSPHQDHNTEAFF
TRBJ2-3 | . | TRBD1 | TRBV7-6 | TGTGCCAGCAGCCCCAACGGGGACAGAAGCACAGATACGCAGTATTTT | CASSPNGDRSTDTQYF
TRBJ2-7 | many | . | TRBV12-3/TRBV12-4 | TGTGCCAGCAGTAGCGGGTTCTCCTACGAGCAGTACTTC | CASSSGFSYEQYF
TRBJ2-3 | many | . | TRBV6-5 | TGTGCCAGCAGCCCAACCGATACAGATACGCAGTATTTT | CASSPTDTDTQYF
TRBJ2-7 | many | . | TRBV6-2/TRBV6-3 | TGTGCCAGCAGTTACTCCTGGGACTCCTCCTACGAGCAGTACTTC | CASSYSWDSSYEQYF
TRBJ1-1 | many | . | TRBV7-9 | TGTGCCAGCAGCGCCACCACTGAAGCTTTCTTT | CASSATTEAFF
TRBJ1-1 | many | . | TRBV21-1 | TGTGCCAGCAGCATATGCCTAGGAGTCCTAATGAACACTGAAGCTTTCTTT | CASSICLGVLMNTEAFF
TRBJ2-7 | many | TRBD2 | TRBV7-9 | TGTGCCAGCAGCGGGACTAGCGGGTACCAGACCTACGAGCAGTACTTC | CASSGTSGYQTYEQYF
TRBJ1-1 | . | . | TRBV7-8 | TGTGCCAGCAGCCACGCGGGGACTGAAGCTTTCTTT | CASSHAGTEAFF
TRBJ1-5 | many | . | TRBV6-2/TRBV6-3 | TGTGCCAGCAGTATGGGACTTCCTAGCAATCAGCCCCAGCATTTT | CASSMGLPSNQPQHF
TRBJ1-1 | many | TRBD1 | TRBV19 | TGTGCCAGTAGTACCGGGACAGGCGCCACTGAAGCTTTCTTT | CASSTGTGATEAFF
TRBJ2-7 | . | TRBD2 | TRBV4-2 | TGTGCCAGCAGCCAAGAGGCACTAGCGGTCTCCTACGAGCAGTACTTC | CASSQEALAVSYEQYF